This entry lists 19 T cell receptor beta chains sequenced from one sample in a study of blood T cells in healthy people across ages. Using a J-beta primer mix together with a sample-barcoded 5' primer, a second PCR was run for roughly 7 to 12 cycles. TCRdb redid the calling of the 5' RACE reads with MiXCR, one entry per CDR3 protein. The sample includes some 1,800,000 distinct CDR3 sequences, about two fifths of them seen just once. Sequenced material: blood. The receptor set was obtained from a human donor in good health.

The rearrangement links TRBV12-3 or TRBV12-4 to TRBJ2-5; 8 bases match TRBD2. Losses at the gene ends were 4 bases for V and 11 bases for J; bases not matched to a gene: 15. This CDR3 is 15 amino acids long. The CDR3 spells CASSSVGAGAGEQYF. DNA for the CDR3: TGTGCCAGCAGTTCGGTGGGAGCGGGGGCGGGTGAGCAGTACTTC.

The V gene is TRBV9, the J gene TRBJ2-5; D might be TRBD2 (6 bases). The CDR3 length is 14 residues. From germline, CDR1 is SGDLS and CDR2 YYNGEE. Trimming took off 3 bases at V and 1 base at J, with 10 bases between the two ends. For the CDR3, the DNA is TGTGCCAGCAGCGGCGGGGCCTTCCAAGAGACCCAGTACTTC. It encodes CASSGGAFQETQYF.

In regard to this clonotype: A junction boundary mismatches the germline segment, possibly from a read error. The rearrangement uses TRBV9 and TRBJ2-4, with D perhaps matching TRBD2 (6 bases). This CDR3 contains 14 residues. Germline loops: CDR1 SGDLS, CDR2 YYNGEE. The DNA for the CDR3 is TGTGCCGGCAGCGTGGGGCTAGCGCAAAACATTCAGTACTTC. This codes for CAGSVGLAQNIQYF.

The rearrangement joins TRBV28 to TRBJ2-1; TRBD2 matches 7 bases. Germline lookup yields CDR1 MDHEN and CDR2 SYDVKM. The CDR3 runs to 19 residues. V dropped 0 bases and J dropped 0; count of bases not matched to a gene: 11. The CDR3 DNA reads TGTGCCAGCAGTTTATGGTATATCAAGCGGGGTGGCTCCTACAATGAGCAGTTCTTC. It specifies CASSLWYIKRGGSYNEQFF.

The chain recombines TRBV30 with TRBJ1-2; no definite D call. V was shortened by 4 bases and J by 4 bases, with 13 bases between the two germline ends. CDR3 length: 13 amino acids. Germline V gene data show CDR1 as GTSNPN and CDR2 as SVGIG (reference sequence). This chain's CDR3 is CAWIQETGYGYTF. The DNA of the CDR3 is TGTGCCTGGATCCAGGAGACTGGCTATGGCTACACCTTC.

This clonotype was seen only a few times. J is TRBJ2-7 and V is TRBV7-2; D call uncertain. V was pared by 5 bases and J by 2 bases, with 13 bases between. The CDR3 runs to 14 residues. The germline CDR1 and CDR2 sequences are SGHTA and FQGNSA. The CDR3 nucleotides read TGTGCCAGCAGCCTCCCTCCCCGTACCTACGAGCAGTACTTC. Its protein is CASSLPPRTYEQYF. Variable domain in full (rest from reference TRBV7-2 and TRBJ2-7): GAGVSQSPSNKVTEKGKDVELRCDPISGHTALYWYRQSLGQGLEFLIYFQGNSAPDKSGLPSDRFSAERTGGSVSTLTIQRTQQEDSAVYLCASSLPPRTYEQYFGPGTRLTVT.

V usage is TRBV3-1 and J usage is TRBJ2-1; D not certain. Trimming cost V 0 bases and J 10 bases, with 10 bases left between them. There are 13 residues in the CDR3. Germline assignment: CDR1 LGHDT and CDR2 YNNKEL (reference sequence). CDR3 region: CASSQDRIYEQFF. CDR3 DNA sequence: TGTGCCAGCAGCCAAGATAGGATCTACGAGCAGTTCTTC.

The chain carries TRBV20-1 and TRBJ2-1; perhaps TRBD1 as D (6 bases). The CDR3 runs to 15 residues. Between the trimmed V and J ends, which lost 0 bases and 2 bases, there was a span of 11 bases. The germline gives CDR1 DFQATT, CDR2 SNEGSKA (reference sequence). The CDR3 DNA sequence: TGCAGTGCTAGAGATGACAGGCCACCCTACAATGAGCAGTTCTTC. This codes for CSARDDRPPYNEQFF.

The V and J genes are TRBV7-2 and TRBJ2-5, with 7 bases that match TRBD2. The CDR3 has 13 amino acids. The germline CDR1 and CDR2 sequences are SGHTA and FQGNSA. Trimming removed 3 bases from V and 7 bases from J; junction bases left unmatched: 5. The CDR3 sequence is CASSLGGDGTQYF. The DNA of the CDR3 is TGTGCCAGCAGCTTGGGGGGGGATGGGACCCAGTACTTC.

This clonotype was found a few times. This sequence joins TRBV20-1 and TRBJ2-7; 9 bases are shared with TRBD2. Germline V gene data show CDR1 as DFQATT and CDR2 as SNEGSKA (reference sequence). V lost 3 bases and J lost 11; bases outside the gene matches: 11. This CDR3 is built from 13 residues. CDR3 region: CSASGAGGPPEYF. DNA of the CDR3: TGCAGTGCTAGTGGAGCGGGGGGACCTCCCGAGTACTTC.

V and J are TRBV4-1 and TRBJ2-5, with TRBD1 identical over 8 bases. Losses at the gene ends were 0 bases for V and 7 bases for J; bases not matched to a gene: 10. The CDR3 runs 16 residues. Germline CDR1 is MGHRA and CDR2 is YSYEKL. The CDR3 region is CASSQDSPGGLGTQYF. CDR3 bases: TGCGCCAGCAGCCAAGATTCTCCAGGGGGCTTAGGGACCCAGTACTTC.

Only a few counts were recorded for this clonotype. The chain employs TRBV5-1 and TRBJ1-6; maybe TRBD1 (5 bases). Germline lookup yields CDR1 SGHRS and CDR2 YFSETQ. The CDR3 runs 15 residues. The V gene lost 3 bases and the J gene lost 5 bases, with 12 bases spanning the gap. The CDR3 reads CASSSGDSHNSPLHF. The CDR3 DNA reads as TGCGCCAGCAGCTCCGGCGACAGCCATAATTCACCCCTCCACTTT.

This chain joins TRBV29-1 and TRBJ2-7; 7 bases match TRBD1. J lost 3 bases, V lost 4 bases, and 6 bases had no gene match. CDR1 is SQVTM and CDR2 is ANQGSEA in the germline V gene. This CDR3 contains 13 residues. CDR3 residues: CSVVSGQNYEQYF. For the CDR3, the DNA is TGCAGCGTTGTGTCGGGACAGAACTACGAGCAGTACTTC.

CDR3 sequence reads: CASSQGVAGLQSEQFF. CDR3 sequence (DNA): TGCGCCAGCAGCCAAGGAGTAGCGGGGCTCCAAAGTGAGCAGTTCTTC. This rearrangement joins TRBV4-3 to TRBJ2-1, with 8 bases that match TRBD2. The V segment lost 1 base and the J segment 9 bases; nucleotides outside the gene matches: 11. This CDR3 is 16 amino acids long. Looked up from germline, CDR1 is LGHNA and CDR2 is YSLEER.

This clonotype was counted between two and nine times. The chain couples TRBV24-1 to TRBJ2-5; tentative D call: TRBD1 (5 bases). CDR1 is KGHDR and CDR2 is SFDVKD in the germline V gene. This CDR3 is 14 amino acids long. V was clipped by 5 bases and J by 2 bases, with 11 bases between them. The chain's CDR3 is CATSAPGWQETQYF. DNA for the CDR3: TGTGCCACCAGTGCCCCAGGGTGGCAAGAGACCCAGTACTTC.

This clonotype was observed a handful of times. The chain recombines TRBV5-1 with TRBJ2-1; D may be TRBD1 or TRBD2 (5 bases each). The V and J ends lost 0 bases and 8 bases respectively, with 12 bases between them. This CDR3 has 14 amino acids. CDR1 and CDR2 from the germline V gene are SGHRS and YFSETQ. For the CDR3, the DNA is TGCGCCAGCAGCTTGGAATGGGACGGGGATGAGCAGTTCTTC. It encodes CASSLEWDGDEQFF.

The V gene is TRBV29-1, the J gene TRBJ2-3, with D possibly being TRBD2 (7 bases). Germline CDR1 is SQVTM and CDR2 is ANQGSEA. The CDR3 extends over 14 amino acids. V lost 3 bases and J lost 5, with 15 bases in between. CDR3: CSVDGAGAGDTQYF. CDR3 in DNA: TGCAGCGTTGACGGGGCGGGGGCAGGAGATACGCAGTATTTT.

This chain uses TRBV7-3 with TRBJ2-5; D call uncertain. Trimming cost V 0 bases and J 11 bases, with 16 bases left between them. Germline V gene sequence: CDR1 SGHTA, CDR2 FQGTGA. The CDR3 consists of 14 residues. The CDR3 protein is CASSLTPMESTQYF. In DNA form, the CDR3 reads TGTGCCAGCAGCTTAACCCCTATGGAAAGCACGCAGTACTTC.

This clonotype was recorded many times. The rearrangement joins TRBV11-2 to TRBJ1-5; D call uncertain. V was trimmed by 4 bases and J by 1 base, leaving 5 bases between them. Germline V gives CDR1 SGHAT, CDR2 FQNNGV. CDR3 size: 13 residues. CDR3 sequence (DNA): TGTGCCAGCAGCTGGAGCAGCAATCAGCCCCAGCATTTT. Residues: CASSWSSNQPQHF.